Listed below are T cell receptor beta chains from one sample, sequenced in a study of beta chain features in type 1 diabetes. Sequencing was performed with immunoSEQ multiplex PCR; in TCRdb, only in-frame clones are kept and a portion is missing. This table has a few hundred thousand clones, around an eighth appearing once. Sequencing input: naive CD4+ T cells from blood. All receptors derive from a woman under 30 with type 1 diabetes. Both conserved end residues are part of each CDR3. A D gene is named only where the DNA matches it firmly. Clone sizes are given selectively: once, few, many, or a class where the clone is expanded.

D gene	J gene	clone size	V gene	CDR3 DNA	CDR3 protein
TRBD2	TRBJ2-1	few	TRBV6-5	TGTGCCAGCAGTTACTTTGGGGTAGCGGGGGACAATGAGCAGTTCTTC	CASSYFGVAGDNEQFF
TRBD1	TRBJ2-7	.	TRBV28	TGTGCCAGCAGTTTTTCGGGACAGGGCTACGAGCAGTACTTC	CASSFSGQGYEQYF
TRBD2	TRBJ2-3	few	TRBV30	TGTGCCTGGGGGAGGACTAGAGCACCCGTTAGCACAGATACGCAGTATTTT	CAWGRTRAPVSTDTQYF
TRBD2	TRBJ2-1	few	TRBV4-3	TGCGCCAGCAGCCAAGATGGACTAGAGCACAATGAGCAGTTCTTC	CASSQDGLEHNEQFF
.	TRBJ1-5	.	TRBV10-3	TGTGCCATCAGTGAGTACTTTCGGGGGCAGCCCCAGCATTTT	CAISEYFRGQPQHF
.	TRBJ2-6	few	TRBV19	TGTGCCACTAAAGCCAGGGGCTCTGGGGCCAACGTCCTGACTTTC	CATKARGSGANVLTF
TRBD1	TRBJ2-3	.	TRBV30	TGTGCCTGGACAGGGGGCTTCACAGATACGCAGTATTTT	CAWTGGFTDTQYF
TRBD1	TRBJ2-1	.	TRBV11-2	TGTGCCAGCAGCGTAGGGGGCTCCAATGAGCAGTTCTTC	CASSVGGSNEQFF
.	TRBJ1-2	.	TRBV6-6	TGTGCCAGCAGCCCTGGCGCGGGCTATGGCTACACCTTC	CASSPGAGYGYTF
.	TRBJ1-2	few	TRBV4-3	TGCGCCAGCAGCCAAGAGTCAGGGTCCTCTAACTATGGCTACACCTTC	CASSQESGSSNYGYTF
TRBD1	TRBJ2-7	few	TRBV28	TGTGCCAGCAGAGAACAGGGGGCGGCCTCCTACGAGCAGTACTTC	CASREQGAASYEQYF
.	TRBJ1-4	.	TRBV6-5	TGTGCCAGCAGTTACGGGCAGGGTTTAGGTGAAAAACTGTTTTTT	CASSYGQGLGEKLFF
TRBD2	TRBJ2-5	.	TRBV7-8	TGTGCCAGCAGCTTACAGACTAGCGGGACTCAAGAGACCCAGTACTTC	CASSLQTSGTQETQYF
TRBD1	TRBJ1-2	few	TRBV29-1	TGCAGCGTTGTCGGGACAGGGGCTTCTAACTATGGCTACACCTTC	CSVVGTGASNYGYTF
TRBD2	TRBJ2-5	.	TRBV28	TGTGCCAGCAGTTTTCTTCCTAGCGGGAGGTTGGAGACCCAGTACTTC	CASSFLPSGRLETQYF
TRBD1	TRBJ2-4	.	TRBV7-2	TGTGCCAGCAGCCTACGGGACAGACAAAACATTCAGTACTTC	CASSLRDRQNIQYF
TRBD1	TRBJ2-1	once	TRBV18	TGTGCCAGCTCCCTAGGACAGGGCTATGAGCAGTTCTTC	CASSLGQGYEQFF
.	TRBJ2-3	few	TRBV12-5	TGTGCTAGTGGGGGCACAGGTACAGATACGCAGTATTTT	CASGGTGTDTQYF
TRBD2	TRBJ2-3	.	TRBV11-2	TGTGCCAGCAGCACCTCAAGCGGGAGGGAGCAGTATTTT	CASSTSSGREQYF
.	TRBJ2-5	few	TRBV20-1	TGCAGTGAAGGGGATGGGGAGACCCAGTACTTC	CSEGDGETQYF
TRBD2	TRBJ2-4	.	TRBV4-1	TGCGCCAGCAGCCAAGATGGGGGACTAGCGTCATACTTC	CASSQDGGLASYF
TRBD2	TRBJ2-1	few	TRBV15	TGTGCCACCAGCAGAGCAAGCGGGAGCTACAATGAGCAGTTCTTC	CATSRASGSYNEQFF
.	TRBJ2-3	.	TRBV6-5	TGTGCCAGCAGTCAGGTACATCGGAGCACAGATACGCAGTATTTT	CASSQVHRSTDTQYF
TRBD2	TRBJ2-1	few	TRBV2	TGTGCCAGCAGTGAAGCGTGGGCTAGCGGGGGGGCAAATGGGTTCTTC	CASSEAWASGGANGFF
TRBD2	TRBJ2-1	.	TRBV18	TGTGCCAGCTCACTAAGCGGGAGTCCTTCCTACAATGAGCAGTTCTTC	CASSLSGSPSYNEQFF
.	TRBJ1-3	few	TRBV7-2	TGTGCCAGCAGCTTAGTGGAGGGTCAGATTGGAAACACCATATATTTT	CASSLVEGQIGNTIYF
.	TRBJ1-6	few	TRBV30	TGTGCCTGGACCCACGGGGGTTCACCCCTCCACTTT	CAWTHGGSPLHF
.	TRBJ1-2	few	TRBV30	TGTGCCTGGAGTGTCAGCGCGGGCTATGGCTACACCTTC	CAWSVSAGYGYTF